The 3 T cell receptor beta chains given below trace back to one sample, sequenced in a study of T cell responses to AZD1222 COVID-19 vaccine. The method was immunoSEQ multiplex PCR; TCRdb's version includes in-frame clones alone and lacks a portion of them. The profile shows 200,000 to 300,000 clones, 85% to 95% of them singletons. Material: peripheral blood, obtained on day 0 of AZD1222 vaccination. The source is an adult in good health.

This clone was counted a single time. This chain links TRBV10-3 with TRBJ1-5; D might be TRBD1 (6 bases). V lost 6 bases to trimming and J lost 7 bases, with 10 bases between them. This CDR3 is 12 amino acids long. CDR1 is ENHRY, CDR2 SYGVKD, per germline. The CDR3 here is CAISLQGQPQHF. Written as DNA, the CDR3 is TGTGCCATCAGCCTACAGGGCCAGCCCCAGCATTTT.

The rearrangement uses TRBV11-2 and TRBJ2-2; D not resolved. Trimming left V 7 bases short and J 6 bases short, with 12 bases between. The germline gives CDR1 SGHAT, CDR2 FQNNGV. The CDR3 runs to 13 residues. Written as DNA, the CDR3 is TGTGCCAGCACCCCTGGTCTCTCCGGGGAGCTGTTTTTT. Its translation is CASTPGLSGELFF. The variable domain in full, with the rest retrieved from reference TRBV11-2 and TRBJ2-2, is EAGVAQSPRYKIIEKRQSVAFWCNPISGHATLYWYQQILGQGPKLLIQFQNNGVVDDSQLPKDRFSAERLKGVDSTLKIQPAKLEDSAVYLCASTPGLSGELFFGEGSRLTVL.

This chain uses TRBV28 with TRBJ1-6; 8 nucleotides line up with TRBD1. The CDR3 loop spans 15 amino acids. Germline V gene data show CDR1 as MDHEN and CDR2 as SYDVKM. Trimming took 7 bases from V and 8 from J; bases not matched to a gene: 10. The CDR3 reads CASKLQGGAYSPLHF. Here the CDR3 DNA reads TGTGCCAGCAAACTACAGGGGGGCGCGTATTCACCCCTCCACTTT.